This T cell receptor (beta chain) was recorded in a study of PD-1 blockade in classical Hodgkin lymphoma. Study in general: Administration of nivolumab to patients was at 3 mg/kg intravenously every 2 weeks.

Measured with immunoSEQ multiplex PCR; TCRdb has only the in-frame clones, and not every one. The sample holds fewer than 100,000 clones, approximately 94% seen once. General observations from the study: Patients newly diagnosed and complete responders had comparable baseline diversity. Baseline TCR diversity was reportedly lower in newly diagnosed patients than in healthy donors. It was reported as lower still in relapsed/refractory patients.

In the case of this clone: Its antigen is unidentified. Its ends do not fully match the called genes, so a read error is possible.

Germline V lookup: CDR1 SSHAT, CDR2 FNYEAQ (reference sequence). CDR3 length equals 15 residues. Regarding time point: cycle 4 day 1 (C4D1), after more than five weeks of nivolumab. In every patient, relapse followed autologous stem cell transplantation, while exposure to brentuximab vedotin differed. The study recorded best responses of complete response, partial response or progressive disease. The V and J genes are TRBV7-7 and TRBJ2-2, with D possibly being TRBD1 (6 bases). The origin of this receptor is a human donor with classical Hodgkin lymphoma. Sequenced material: peripheral blood mononuclear cells (PBMCs), taken before the fourth cycle of nivolumab. DNA for the CDR3: TGTGCTAGCAGCCTAGGGGTACCCAGGGGCGGTGAGCTGTTTTTT. It translates to CASSLGVPRGGELFF. Supplemented by reference TRBV7-7 and TRBJ2-2, the full variable domain reads GAGVSQSPRYKVTKRGQDVTLRCDPISSHATLYWYQQALGQGPEFLTYFNYEAQPDKSGLPSDRFSAERPEGSISTLTIQRTEQRDSAMYRCASSLGVPRGGELFFGEGSRLTVL.